A single sample is the source of the 18 T cell receptor beta chains below, sequenced in a study of blood T cell repertoires in COVID-19. The table came from immunoSEQ multiplex PCR; TCRdb's copy has only in-frame clones and leaves some out. The sample lists 160,000 or so clones, roughly nine tenths occurring once. The sequencing input was peripheral blood. The receptors here all came from a man between 60 and 75 years old with acute or convalescent COVID-19.

CDR3 sequence: CASSYTRDEKLFF. The CDR3 coding sequence is TGTGCCAGCAGTTACACCAGGGATGAAAAACTGTTTTTT. V is TRBV6-6 and J is TRBJ1-4; D is perhaps TRBD1 (5 bases). Germline V gene data show CDR1 as MNHNY and CDR2 as SVGAGI (reference sequence). The CDR3 is made up of 13 amino acids. Trimming shortened V by 2 bases and J by 6 bases, and 7 bases separated the two germline ends.

The chain combines TRBV6-5 with TRBJ1-2; D gene uncertain. The CDR3 runs 13 residues. From germline, CDR1 is MNHEY and CDR2 SVGAGI. Trimming pared 5 bases from V and 0 bases from J, leaving 7 bases between. The chain's CDR3 is CASSTAANYGYTF. CDR3 nucleotides: TGTGCCAGCAGTACCGCAGCTAACTATGGCTACACCTTC.

V usage is TRBV25-1 and J usage is TRBJ1-2; tentatively, D is TRBD1 (5 bases). The germline V and J ends were trimmed by 6 bases and 3 bases, with 11 bases remaining between them. This CDR3 comprises 13 residues. Germline CDR1 reads MGHDK; CDR2 reads SYGVNS. The CDR3 bases are TGTGCCAGCAGCCCTGGGGGGTACTATGGCTACACCTTC. Translating it yields CASSPGGYYGYTF.

The gene calls are TRBV24-1 and TRBJ2-5, with a weak D call TRBD2 (5 bases). Germline CDR1 and CDR2: KGHDR and SFDVKD. The V end was cut by 5 bases, the J end by 2 bases, with 8 bases between. The CDR3 runs 13 residues. The CDR3 DNA follows: TGTGCCACCAGTGGCGGGTCACAAGAGACCCAGTACTTC. This encodes CATSGGSQETQYF.

The chain employs TRBV6-5 and TRBJ1-1; D possibly corresponds to TRBD1 (6 bases). The CDR3 is 13 residues long. The V gene lost 1 base and the J gene lost 9 bases, with 12 bases spanning the gap. Germline CDR1 and CDR2: MNHEY and SVGAGI. The CDR3 here is CASSYLQQGKAFF. In DNA, the CDR3 is TGTGCCAGCAGTTACTTACAACAGGGTAAAGCTTTCTTT.

The rearrangement joins TRBV10-1 to TRBJ1-6, with D uncertain. V lost 7 bases and J lost 10, with 14 bases in between. Germline CDR1 and CDR2: WNHNN and SYGVQD (reference sequence). There are 13 residues in the CDR3. CDR3: CASNPVAGSPLHF. In DNA form, the CDR3 reads TGCGCCAGCAATCCAGTGGCGGGGTCACCCCTCCACTTT.

The chain couples TRBV12-3 or TRBV12-4 to TRBJ1-2; tentative D call: TRBD1 (6 bases). This CDR3 is built from 13 residues. Between the trimmed V and J ends, which lost 7 bases and 8 bases, there was a span of 17 bases. In nucleotides, the CDR3 is TGTGCCAGCACTTTGACAGGAACAAGGGGCTACACCTTC. Its translation: CASTLTGTRGYTF.

This clone was recorded once. V gene TRBV25-1 combines with J gene TRBJ1-6; possible D gene TRBD1, 6 bases. CDR1 is MGHDK, CDR2 SYGVNS, per germline. Trimming cost V 7 bases and J 4 bases, with 14 bases left between them. CDR3 length: 15 amino acids. As DNA, the CDR3 is TGTGCCAGCACCCCAGGTGGACAGTATAATTCACCCCTCCACTTT. As protein: CASTPGGQYNSPLHF.

J is TRBJ1-1 and V is TRBV12-3 or TRBV12-4, with a tentative D call TRBD1 (5 bases). V was shortened by 6 bases and J by 10 bases, with 12 bases between the two germline ends. CDR3 length: 11 amino acids. The CDR3 coding sequence is TGTGCCAGCAGCCGACAGCGTGGAGCTTTCTTT. This translates into CASSRQRGAFF.

The sample holds a few counts of this clone. DNA of the CDR3: TGCGCCAGCAGTCCCAGGGGATACGAGCAGTACTTC. Amino acids: CASSPRGYEQYF. The V call is TRBV10-2, the J call TRBJ2-7, with D perhaps TRBD1 (6 bases). The CDR3 totals 12 residues. Per the germline V gene, CDR1 is WSHSY and CDR2 is SAAADI. Deletions cut 5 bases from V and 4 bases from J, with 9 bases between.

J is TRBJ1-2 and V is TRBV30; TRBD1 is a possible D gene (6 bases). Trimming left V 3 bases short and J 8 bases short, with 19 bases between. Germline lookup yields CDR1 GTSNPN and CDR2 SVGIG (reference sequence). The CDR3 runs to 14 residues. The CDR3 region has the DNA TGTGCCTGGAGCGGTAAGGGACATCTCGGCGGCTACACCTTC. This gives the protein CAWSGKGHLGGYTF.

The genes are TRBV2 and TRBJ2-3; 13 nucleotides match TRBD2. Germline trimming cut 10 bases from V and 0 bases from J; bases unmatched to any gene: 7. Germline CDR1 is SNHLY and CDR2 is FYNNEI. The CDR3 runs 16 residues. CDR3 sequence (DNA): TGTGCCATCTCGGGACTAGCGGGGACCAGCACAGATACGCAGTATTTT. It specifies CAISGLAGTSTDTQYF.

This clone was counted between two and nine times. CDR3 bases: TGTGCCAGCAGCTCCGGGACAGGGCGCTATGGCTACACCTTC. Translated: CASSSGTGRYGYTF. The chain combines TRBV7-9 with TRBJ1-2, with 9 bases aligning to TRBD1. The V and J ends lost 4 bases and 4 bases, in that order; junction bases with no gene match: 4. CDR3 size: 14 residues. Germline V gene sequence: CDR1 SEHNR, CDR2 FQNEAQ (reference sequence).

This chain uses TRBV6-5 with TRBJ2-1, with 8 bases aligning to TRBD1. The V segment lost 7 bases and the J segment 5 bases; nucleotides outside the gene matches: 10. The germline gives CDR1 MNHEY, CDR2 SVGAGI. The CDR3 totals 15 residues. CDR3 sequence: CASTGGGFINNEQFF. CDR3 sequence (DNA): TGTGCCAGCACAGGGGGCGGTTTTATCAACAATGAGCAGTTCTTC.

This clone has a single count. The genes are TRBV15 and TRBJ1-5, with D possibly being TRBD1 (6 bases). The CDR3 spans 15 residues. Per the germline V gene, CDR1 is LNHNV and CDR2 is YYDKDF (reference sequence). Deletions cut 5 bases from V and 6 bases from J, with 17 bases between. CDR3 coding DNA: TGTGCCACCAGCGGAAGGGGGGAGGGAGGTCAGCCCCAGCATTTT. Translation gives CATSGRGEGGQPQHF.

This sequence joins TRBV11-1 and TRBJ1-1; a weak D match, TRBD1 (6 bases). V was shortened by 5 bases and J by 1 base, with 17 bases between the two germline ends. Germline V gives CDR1 SGHAT, CDR2 FQDESV (reference sequence). There are 16 residues in the CDR3. As DNA, the CDR3 is TGTGCCAGCAGCCCTACCGGGACACGGGGGAACACTGAAGCTTTCTTT. It yields the protein CASSPTGTRGNTEAFF.

This clone occurred once. The V and J genes are TRBV11-1 and TRBJ2-3; TRBD2 matches at 8 bases. The CDR3 consists of 15 residues. V gave up 5 bases and J gave up 1 base; unmatched junction bases: 5. The germline CDR1 and CDR2 sequences are SGHAT and FQDESV (reference sequence). The CDR3 loop reads CASSKTSDGTDTQYF. Here the CDR3 DNA reads TGTGCCAGCAGCAAGACTAGCGACGGCACAGATACGCAGTATTTT.

V usage is TRBV2 and J usage is TRBJ1-2; 9 bases fit TRBD1. Germline CDR1 SNHLY, CDR2 FYNNEI. The CDR3 covers 15 residues. The J segment lost 1 base and the V segment lost 4 bases, leaving 4 bases of the junction unmatched. The DNA of the CDR3 is TGTGCCAGCAGTGTTCCGGGACAGGGTAACTATGGCTACACCTTC. It codes for CASSVPGQGNYGYTF.